Sequencing of this T cell receptor beta chain was carried out in a study of T cells in women clearing cervical HPV infection. A word on this clone: The read finishes 3 residues shy of the CDR3 end, and the germline J gene is used to complete it.

V was clipped by 2 bases and J by 6 bases, with 13 bases between them. In germline, CDR1 is SGHDT, CDR2 YYEEEE. The CDR3 contains 14 residues. MY09/MY11 PCR detected cervical HPV DNA; dot-blot assigned genotypes. Produced via immunoSEQ multiplex PCR; TCRdb's table is partial and in-frame only. This sample contains 45,000 to 55,000 clones. Input material: blood buffy coat. The sequence was obtained from a woman between 18 and 69 years old with a cervical HPV16 infection that either progressed to CIN3+ or cleared (not recorded which). V and J are TRBV5-6 and TRBJ2-3; D may be TRBD1 (5 bases). The part of the CDR3 DNA that was read is TGTGCCAGCAGCTTAATTAGGCCAGGGGATACG. It is translated as CASSLIRPGDT. The CDR3 as a whole reads CASSLIRPGDTQYF.